One and the same sample provided the 20 T cell receptor beta chains below, sequenced in a study of cytomegalovirus exposure and HLA in healthy donors. PCR amplification relied on 60 Vbeta primers (plus 13 Jbeta primers). Profiled with immunoSEQ multiplex PCR; TCRdb holds only in-frame clones, not every one. The table has some 170,000 clones, more than 80% seen once; the top ten hold roughly 4.9%. Sequencing input: PBMCs. These receptor sequences come from a woman between 18 and 29 years old in good health and CMV-seropositive.

This chain uses TRBV9 with TRBJ1-2; D gene uncertain. CDR1 is SGDLS, CDR2 YYNGEE, per germline. The CDR3 runs 12 residues. Between the trimmed V and J ends, which lost 0 bases and 8 bases, there was a span of 8 bases. DNA for the CDR3: TGTGCCAGCAGCGTAGGGAGTTGGGGCTACACCTTC. As protein: CASSVGSWGYTF.

The V call is TRBV10-1, the J call TRBJ2-5; D perhaps matches TRBD2 (5 bases). TRBJ2-7 explains the end of the DNA better; the J call may be wrong. The germline CDR1 and CDR2 sequences are WNHNN and SYGVQD (reference sequence). CDR3 length equals 14 residues. The CDR3 coding sequence is TGCGCCAGCAGTGAGGGAGGTCGTTCCTACGAGCAGTACTTC. Protein sequence: CASSEGGRSYEQYF.

This sequence joins TRBV4-1 and TRBJ2-1; tentatively, D is TRBD1 (6 bases). The CDR3 loop spans 16 amino acids. Trimming removed 0 bases at V and 3 bases at J, with 12 bases between. Germline CDR1 is MGHRA and CDR2 is YSYEKL. CDR3 nucleotide sequence: TGCGCCAGCAGCCAAGACCCCACAGGGAACTACAATGAGCAGTTCTTC. This translates into CASSQDPTGNYNEQFF.

V and J are TRBV10-3 and TRBJ2-7; 8 nucleotides match TRBD2. The CDR3 sequence is 16 residues long. Per the germline V gene, CDR1 is ENHRY and CDR2 is SYGVKD. With V trimmed by 1 base and J by 0 bases, 5 bases remained unmatched. The CDR3 coding sequence is TGTGCCATCAGTGAGTTGGTCGGGGGGGTCTCCTACGAGCAGTACTTC. Amino acid sequence: CAISELVGGVSYEQYF.

V usage is TRBV6-5 and J usage is TRBJ2-5; 7 bases are a match to TRBD2. Trimming at V came to 6 bases and at J to 5 bases, leaving 9 bases not matched to a gene. This CDR3 comprises 14 residues. Germline loops: CDR1 MNHEY, CDR2 SVGAGI. This CDR3 reads CASSISGSVETQYF. As DNA, the CDR3 is TGTGCCAGCAGCATTAGCGGGTCGGTGGAGACCCAGTACTTC.

This clone showed up just once. This chain uses TRBV5-6 with TRBJ1-2; 7 bases map to TRBD1. Germline assignment: CDR1 SGHDT and CDR2 YYEEEE. After removal of 0 bases from V and 10 bases from J, the junction contained 9 bases not matched to a gene. This CDR3 is 14 amino acids long. CDR3: CASSLDSSTGFYTF. The CDR3 nucleotides are TGTGCCAGCAGCTTGGACTCCTCGACAGGGTTCTACACCTTC.

The chain combines TRBV4-1 with TRBJ2-5; 11 bases fit TRBD2. The J call may be faulty, since TRBJ2-7 better matches the DNA end. The CDR3 has 17 residues. CDR1 and CDR2 (germline): MGHRA, YSYEKL. CDR3 sequence (DNA): TGCGCCAGCAGCCAAGAGGCATTAGCGGGGGGGCCCTACGAGCAGTACTTC. Translated, it gives CASSQEALAGGPYEQYF.

The gene calls are TRBV5-1 and TRBJ2-5; no firm D call. V lost 2 bases to trimming and J lost 2 bases, with 7 bases between them. The CDR3 runs to 13 residues. CDR1 SGHRS and CDR2 YFSETQ come from the germline V gene. The chain's CDR3 is CASSFSVQETQYF. CDR3 in DNA: TGCGCCAGCAGCTTCTCGGTTCAAGAGACCCAGTACTTC.

This rearrangement joins TRBV7-7 to TRBJ2-5; TRBD1 agrees at 7 bases. Trimming took 4 bases from V and 5 from J; bases not matched to a gene: 7. The CDR3 has 14 amino acids. Germline V gene sequence: CDR1 SSHAT, CDR2 FNYEAQ (reference sequence). CDR3 in DNA: TGTGCCAGCAGCTCGACAGGGTTTAGGGAGACCCAGTACTTC. Protein: CASSSTGFRETQYF.

The V call is TRBV5-1, the J call TRBJ2-7; TRBD2 aligns across 9 bases. This CDR3 is 20 amino acids long. V was clipped by 0 bases and J by 6 bases; unmatched bases: 22. Per the germline V gene, CDR1 is SGHRS and CDR2 is YFSETQ. The CDR3 coding sequence is TGCGCCAGCAGCTTGGGACGGGCGCGGGTAGCGGGGGTTTCAGGAAGCGAGCAGTACTTC. Protein sequence: CASSLGRARVAGVSGSEQYF.

The genes are TRBV10-3 and TRBJ1-1, with 9 bases identical to TRBD1. V gave up 8 bases and J gave up 2 bases; unmatched junction bases: 3. The CDR3 extends over 13 amino acids. CDR1 is ENHRY, CDR2 SYGVKD, per germline. The CDR3 spells CAIGDRANTEAFF. As DNA, the CDR3 is TGTGCCATCGGGGACAGGGCCAACACTGAAGCTTTCTTT.

Notes on this clone: The sample holds other DNA sequences that translate to the same CDR3. This chain links TRBV2 with TRBJ2-7; D might be TRBD1 (5 bases). Germline V gives CDR1 SNHLY, CDR2 FYNNEI. Trimming removed 6 bases from V and 3 bases from J, with 15 bases in between. This CDR3 is 14 amino acids long. CDR3 sequence reads: CASSPGQGSYEQYF. The CDR3, as DNA: TGTGCCAGCAGCCCCGGACAAGGCAGCTACGAGCAGTACTTC.

The chain carries TRBV19 and TRBJ2-7; perhaps TRBD1 as D (6 bases). Per germline, CDR1 LNHDA and CDR2 SQIVND (reference sequence). There are 15 residues in the CDR3. V lost 2 bases to trimming and J lost 5 bases, with 16 bases between them. Here the CDR3 reads CASSIMGAGGNEQYF. CDR3 bases: TGTGCCAGTAGTATAATGGGGGCCGGAGGTAACGAGCAGTACTTC.

The V call is TRBV19, the J call TRBJ2-6; D may be TRBD1 (6 bases). With 10 bases removed from V and 0 bases from J, the gap between germline ends came to 16 bases. The V gene's germline CDR1 is LNHDA and CDR2 SQIVND (reference sequence). This CDR3 comprises 16 residues. The CDR3 sequence: CATSDRHRSGANVLTF. Here the CDR3 DNA reads TGTGCCACCTCAGACAGGCATCGCTCTGGGGCCAACGTCCTGACTTTC. Based on the CDR3 plus reference TRBV19 and TRBJ2-6, the full variable domain is DGGITQSPKYLFRKEGQNVTLSCEQNLNHDAMYWYRQDPGQGLRLIYYSQIVNDFQKGDIAEGYSVSREKKESFPLTVTSAQKNPTAFYLCATSDRHRSGANVLTFGAGSRLTVL.

The V call is TRBV11-1, the J call TRBJ2-5; D call uncertain. Trimming took 2 bases from V and 5 from J, leaving 15 bases between them. CDR3 length: 15 residues. Germline CDR1 and CDR2: SGHAT and FQDESV (reference sequence). DNA of the CDR3: TGTGCCAGCAGCTTAAGGCCGGCGGTACCGGAGACCCAGTACTTC. Translating it yields CASSLRPAVPETQYF.

This chain joins TRBV6-6 and TRBJ1-2; D is unresolved. The CDR3 sequence is 13 residues long. V was clipped by 6 bases and J by 8 bases, with 16 bases between them. CDR1 is MNHNY, CDR2 SVGAGI, per germline (reference sequence). The chain's CDR3 is CASRPWGAGGYTF. CDR3 DNA sequence: TGTGCCAGCAGGCCCTGGGGAGCGGGCGGCTACACCTTC.

The chain carries TRBV4-1 and TRBJ2-1; the match to TRBD2 covers 13 bases. This CDR3 is built from 19 residues. The V gene's germline CDR1 is MGHRA and CDR2 YSYEKL. V dropped 2 bases and J dropped 7; count of bases not matched to a gene: 14. In DNA, the CDR3 is TGCGCCAGCAGCCAACGACTAGCGGGGGGCCAAGACCCCTGGAATGAGCAGTTCTTC. It yields the protein CASSQRLAGGQDPWNEQFF.

The J gene is TRBJ2-1, the V gene TRBV7-8; tentatively, D is TRBD1 (6 bases). Trimming took 6 bases from V and 7 from J, leaving 22 bases between them. CDR3 size: 16 residues. Germline V lookup: CDR1 SGHVS, CDR2 FQNEAQ. The CDR3 sequence: CASRKNRVPLPNEQFF. CDR3 bases: TGTGCCAGCAGGAAGAACAGGGTCCCTCTGCCGAATGAGCAGTTCTTC. The whole variable domain, filled in from reference TRBV7-8 and TRBJ2-1, reads GAGVSQSPRYKVAKRGQDVALRCDPISGHVSLFWYQQALGQGPEFLTYFQNEAQLDKSGLPSDRFFAERPEGSVSTLKIQRTQQEDSAVYLCASRKNRVPLPNEQFFGPGTRLTVL.

The V call is TRBV28, the J call TRBJ1-5, with D perhaps matching TRBD1 (6 bases). From germline, CDR1 is MDHEN and CDR2 SYDVKM. The CDR3 runs to 14 residues. V was trimmed by 7 bases and J by 4 bases, leaving 14 bases between them. The CDR3 region has the DNA TGTGCCAGCATCCGAGACAGGAGAAATCAGCCCCAGCATTTT. Protein product: CASIRDRRNQPQHF.

The V call is TRBV27, the J call TRBJ2-3; D gene ambiguous. Germline V gene data show CDR1 as MNHEY and CDR2 as SMNVEV (reference sequence). V dropped 4 bases and J dropped 0 bases, with 17 bases sitting between them. The CDR3 extends over 17 amino acids. The CDR3 here is CASSSVIGPTSTDTQYF. The DNA of the CDR3 is TGTGCCAGCAGTTCCGTAATTGGCCCGACTAGCACAGATACGCAGTATTTT.